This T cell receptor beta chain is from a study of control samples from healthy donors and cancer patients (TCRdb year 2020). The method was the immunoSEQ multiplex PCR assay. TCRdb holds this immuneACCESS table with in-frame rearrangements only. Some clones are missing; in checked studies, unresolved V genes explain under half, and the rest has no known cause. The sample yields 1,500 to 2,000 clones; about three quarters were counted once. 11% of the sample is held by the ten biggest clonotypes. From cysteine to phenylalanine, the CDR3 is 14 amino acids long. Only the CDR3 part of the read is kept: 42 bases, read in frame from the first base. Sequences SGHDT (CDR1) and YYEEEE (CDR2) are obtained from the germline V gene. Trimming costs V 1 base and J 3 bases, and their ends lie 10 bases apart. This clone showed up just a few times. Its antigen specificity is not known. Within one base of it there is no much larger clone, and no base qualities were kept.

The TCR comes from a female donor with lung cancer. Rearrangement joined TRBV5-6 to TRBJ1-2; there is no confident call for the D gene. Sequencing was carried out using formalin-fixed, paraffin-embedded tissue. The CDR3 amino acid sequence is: CASSLSGPYYGYTF. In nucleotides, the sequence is TGTGCCAGCAGCTTGTCCGGCCCTTACTATGGCTACACCTTC. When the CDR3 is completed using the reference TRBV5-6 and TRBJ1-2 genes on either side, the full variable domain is DAGVTQSPTHLIKTRGQQVTLRCSPKSGHDTVSWYQQALGQGPQFIFQYYEEEERQRGNFPDRFSGHQFPNYSSELNVNALLLGDSALYLCASSLSGPYYGYTFGSGTRLTVV.